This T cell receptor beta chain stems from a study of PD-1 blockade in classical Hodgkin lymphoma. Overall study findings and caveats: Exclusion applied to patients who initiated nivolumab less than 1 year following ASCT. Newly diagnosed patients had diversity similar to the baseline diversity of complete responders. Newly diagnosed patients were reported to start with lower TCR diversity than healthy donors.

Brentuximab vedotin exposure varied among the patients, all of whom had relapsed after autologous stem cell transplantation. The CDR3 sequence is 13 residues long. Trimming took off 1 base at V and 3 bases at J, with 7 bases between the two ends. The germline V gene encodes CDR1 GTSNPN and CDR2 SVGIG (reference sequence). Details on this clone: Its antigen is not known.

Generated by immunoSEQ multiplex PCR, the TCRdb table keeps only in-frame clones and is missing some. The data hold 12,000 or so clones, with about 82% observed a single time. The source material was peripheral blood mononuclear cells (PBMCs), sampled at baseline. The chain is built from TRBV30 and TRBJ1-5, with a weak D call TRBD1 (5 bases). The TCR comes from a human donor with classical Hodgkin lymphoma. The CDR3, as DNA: TGTGCCTGGAGTGCGGGGCCCAATCAGCCCCAGCATTTT. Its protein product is CAWSAGPNQPQHF.